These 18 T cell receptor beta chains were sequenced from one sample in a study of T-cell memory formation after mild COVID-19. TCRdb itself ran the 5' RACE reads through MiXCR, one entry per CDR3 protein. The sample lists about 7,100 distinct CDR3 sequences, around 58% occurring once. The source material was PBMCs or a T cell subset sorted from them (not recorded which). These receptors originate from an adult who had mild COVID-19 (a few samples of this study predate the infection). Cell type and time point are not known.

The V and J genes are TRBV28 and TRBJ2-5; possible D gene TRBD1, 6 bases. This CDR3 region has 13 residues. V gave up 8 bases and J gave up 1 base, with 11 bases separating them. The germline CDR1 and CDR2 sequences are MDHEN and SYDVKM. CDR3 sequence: CASVRGIQETQYF. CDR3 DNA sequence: TGTGCCAGCGTCAGGGGAATCCAAGAGACCCAGTACTTC.

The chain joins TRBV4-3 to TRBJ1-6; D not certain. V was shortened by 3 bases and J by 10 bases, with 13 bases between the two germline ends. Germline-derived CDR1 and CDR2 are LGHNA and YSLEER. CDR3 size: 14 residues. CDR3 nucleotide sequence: TGCGCCAGCAGCCAGGCGGGATTAGTATCACCCCTCCACTTT. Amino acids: CASSQAGLVSPLHF.

Here the CDR3 reads CASSKGTSESADTQYF. The CDR3 DNA reads TGTGCCAGTAGTAAAGGGACTAGCGAGAGCGCAGATACGCAGTATTTT. The chain uses TRBV19 and TRBJ2-3; TRBD2 matches at 10 bases. The V and J ends lost 4 bases and 4 bases, in that order; junction bases with no gene match: 8. This CDR3 has 16 amino acids. Per germline, CDR1 LNHDA and CDR2 SQIVND (reference sequence). The whole variable domain, remainder taken from reference TRBV19 and TRBJ2-3, is DGGITQSPKYLFRKEGQNVTLSCEQNLNHDAMYWYRQDPGQGLRLIYYSQIVNDFQKGDIAEGYSVSREKKESFPLTVTSAQKNPTAFYLCASSKGTSESADTQYFGPGTRLTVL.

The CDR3 DNA follows: TGCAGCTTCGCCGGCCCTCGGTGGGAGACCCAGTACTTC. Its protein product is CSFAGPRWETQYF. The gene calls are TRBV29-1 and TRBJ2-5; the D is unclear. CDR3 length: 13 amino acids. The V and J ends lost 8 bases and 5 bases respectively, with 18 bases between them. Per germline, CDR1 SQVTM and CDR2 ANQGSEA.

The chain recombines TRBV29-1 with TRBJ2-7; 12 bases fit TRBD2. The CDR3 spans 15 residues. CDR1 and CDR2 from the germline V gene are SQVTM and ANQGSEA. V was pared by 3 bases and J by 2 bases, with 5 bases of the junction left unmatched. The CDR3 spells CSVDPSGRAPYEQYF. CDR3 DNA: TGCAGCGTTGACCCTAGCGGGAGGGCTCCCTACGAGCAGTACTTC.

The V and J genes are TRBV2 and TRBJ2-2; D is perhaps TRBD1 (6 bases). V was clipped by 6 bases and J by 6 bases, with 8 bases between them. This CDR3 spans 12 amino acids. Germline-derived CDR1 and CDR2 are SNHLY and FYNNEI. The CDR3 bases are TGTGCCAGCAGGAACAGGGCCGGGGAGCTGTTTTTT. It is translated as CASRNRAGELFF.

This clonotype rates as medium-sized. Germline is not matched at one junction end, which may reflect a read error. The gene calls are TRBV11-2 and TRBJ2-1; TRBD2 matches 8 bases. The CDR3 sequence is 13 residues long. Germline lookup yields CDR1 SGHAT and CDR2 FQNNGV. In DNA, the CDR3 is TGTGCCAGCAGCCCCCGGGGGGGGGGAGTGTCGGTCTTC. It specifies CASSPRGGGVSVF.

The CDR3 DNA reads as TGTGCCAGCAGTGAAGCGCGCCTGGGGTCGAACACCGGGGAGCTGTTTTTT. Translated, it gives CASSEARLGSNTGELFF. The V gene is TRBV6-1, the J gene TRBJ2-2; no clear D gene. The germline V gene has CDR1 MNHNS and CDR2 SASEGT. This CDR3 has 17 amino acids. Trimming took 0 bases from V and 0 from J, leaving 11 bases between them.

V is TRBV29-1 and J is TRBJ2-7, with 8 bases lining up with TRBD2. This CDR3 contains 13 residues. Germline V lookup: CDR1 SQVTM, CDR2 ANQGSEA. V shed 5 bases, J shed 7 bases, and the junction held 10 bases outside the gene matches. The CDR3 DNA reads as TGCAGCGTTCGGGAGGGTCCCTTGGGGGAGCAGTACTTC. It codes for CSVREGPLGEQYF.

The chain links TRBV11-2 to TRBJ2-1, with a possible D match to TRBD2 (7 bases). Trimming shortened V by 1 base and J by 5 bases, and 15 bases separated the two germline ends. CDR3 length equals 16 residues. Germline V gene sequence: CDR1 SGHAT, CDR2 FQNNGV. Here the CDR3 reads CASSLVGGGLDNEQFF. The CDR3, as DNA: TGTGCCAGCAGCTTAGTTGGGGGGGGCCTAGACAATGAGCAGTTCTTC.

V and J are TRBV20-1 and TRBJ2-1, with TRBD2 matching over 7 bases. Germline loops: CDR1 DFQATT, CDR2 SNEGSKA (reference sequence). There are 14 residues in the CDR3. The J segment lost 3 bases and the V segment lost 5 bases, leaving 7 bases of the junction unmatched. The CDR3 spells CSAALAVFYNEQFF. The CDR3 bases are TGCAGTGCTGCTCTAGCGGTTTTCTACAATGAGCAGTTCTTC.

The CDR3 bases are TGCGCCAGCAGCGATGGACAGGGGGACTACTATGGCTACACCTTC. Translating it yields CASSDGQGDYYGYTF. The chain is built from TRBV5-1 and TRBJ1-2, with TRBD1 identical over 10 bases. V dropped 4 bases and J dropped 3; count of bases not matched to a gene: 6. The CDR3 covers 15 residues. Germline V lookup: CDR1 SGHRS, CDR2 YFSETQ.

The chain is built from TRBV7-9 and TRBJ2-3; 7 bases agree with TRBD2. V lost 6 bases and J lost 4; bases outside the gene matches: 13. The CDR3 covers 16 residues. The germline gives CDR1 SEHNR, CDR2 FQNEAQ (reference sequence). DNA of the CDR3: TGTGCCAGCAGGGGCCACTGGCGGGAGACCGCAGATACGCAGTATTTT. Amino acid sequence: CASRGHWRETADTQYF.

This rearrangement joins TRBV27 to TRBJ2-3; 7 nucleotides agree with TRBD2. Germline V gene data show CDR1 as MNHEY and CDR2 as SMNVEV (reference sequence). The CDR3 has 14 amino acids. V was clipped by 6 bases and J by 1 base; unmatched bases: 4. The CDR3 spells CASRSAGRTDTQYF. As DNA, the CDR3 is TGTGCCAGCAGATCAGCGGGGCGCACAGATACGCAGTATTTT.

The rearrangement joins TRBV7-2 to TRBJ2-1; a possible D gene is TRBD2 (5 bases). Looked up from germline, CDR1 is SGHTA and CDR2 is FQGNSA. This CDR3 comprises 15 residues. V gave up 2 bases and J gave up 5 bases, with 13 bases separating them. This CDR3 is CASSLSWLANNEQFF. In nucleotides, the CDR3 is TGTGCCAGCAGCTTATCTTGGCTAGCCAACAATGAGCAGTTCTTC.

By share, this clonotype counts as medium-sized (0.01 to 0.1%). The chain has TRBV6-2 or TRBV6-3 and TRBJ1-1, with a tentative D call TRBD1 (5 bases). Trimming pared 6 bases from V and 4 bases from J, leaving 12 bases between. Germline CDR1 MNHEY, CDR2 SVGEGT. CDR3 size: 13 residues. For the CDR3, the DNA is TGTGCCAGCAGCAGGGCCCTGGGCACTGAAGCTTTCTTT. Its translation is CASSRALGTEAFF.

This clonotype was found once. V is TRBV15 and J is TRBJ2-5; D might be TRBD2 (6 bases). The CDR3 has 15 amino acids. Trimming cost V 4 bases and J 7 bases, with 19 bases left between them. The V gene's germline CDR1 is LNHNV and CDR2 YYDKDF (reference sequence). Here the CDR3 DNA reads TGTGCCACCAGCACGTCAACCGCGGGGACGGCGACCCAGTACTTC. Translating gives CATSTSTAGTATQYF.

This CDR3 reads CASSKVRDKNQPQHF. The CDR3 DNA follows: TGTGCCAGCAGCAAAGTCAGGGACAAAAATCAGCCCCAGCATTTT. The chain couples TRBV21-1 to TRBJ1-5; TRBD1, as called in the table, went unchecked against the DNA. TRBV21-1 is a pseudogene segment. The CDR3 has 15 amino acids.